Below, 32 T cell receptor beta chains from the same sample are listed, as sequenced in a study of blood T cell repertoires in COVID-19. Assay used: immunoSEQ multiplex PCR; TCRdb lists only in-frame clones, some missing. The data show some 120,000 clones, roughly 90% seen once. The sequenced sample was peripheral blood. Every receptor here comes from a man aged 45-65 years with active COVID-19.

This clone was counted once. The genes are TRBV6-6 and TRBJ1-2; perhaps TRBD1 as D (5 bases). The CDR3 totals 14 residues. The germline V gene has CDR1 MNHNY and CDR2 SVGAGI (reference sequence). Between the trimmed V and J ends, which lost 0 bases and 12 bases, there was a span of 17 bases. CDR3 loop: CASSYSTAGQVHTF. CDR3 bases: TGTGCCAGCAGTTACTCGACTGCAGGGCAGGTTCACACCTTC.

The rearrangement links TRBV27 to TRBJ1-1, with a possible D match to TRBD1 (5 bases). The CDR3 has 11 amino acids. Germline CDR1 is MNHEY and CDR2 is SMNVEV (reference sequence). V lost 3 bases, J lost 10 bases, and 9 bases lay in between. The CDR3 sequence: CASSLPGGAFF. The CDR3 coding sequence is TGTGCCAGCAGTTTGCCGGGGGGAGCTTTCTTT.

Only a few counts were recorded for this clone. V gene TRBV6-5 combines with J gene TRBJ2-3, with D perhaps matching TRBD2 (6 bases). Germline CDR1 MNHEY, CDR2 SVGAGI. CDR3 length: 14 amino acids. V dropped 11 bases and J dropped 1 base, with 16 bases sitting between them. The CDR3 is CAGRGGPGTDTQYF. CDR3 in DNA: TGTGCCGGCCGAGGAGGGCCCGGCACAGATACGCAGTATTTT.

The V call is TRBV18, the J call TRBJ1-2; no firm D call. From germline, CDR1 is KGHSH and CDR2 LQKENI. The CDR3 totals 14 residues. Deletions cut 4 bases from V and 5 bases from J, with 14 bases between. DNA for the CDR3: TGTGCCAGCTCACAAGCCAGCCTCGGGTATGGCTACACCTTC. It specifies CASSQASLGYGYTF. The full variable domain, with the rest looked up from reference TRBV18 and TRBJ1-2, is NAGVMQNPRHLVRRRGQEARLRCSPMKGHSHVYWYRQLPEEGLKFMVYLQKENIIDESGMPKERFSAEFPKEGPSILRIQQVVRGDSAAYFCASSQASLGYGYTFGSGTRLTVV.

CDR3 region: CASSPMGQGAINTEAFF. The CDR3 DNA sequence: TGTGCCAGCTCACCAATGGGACAGGGGGCGATCAACACTGAAGCTTTCTTT. This chain connects TRBV18 to TRBJ1-1, with 12 bases lining up with TRBD1. V lost 2 bases and J lost 2; bases outside the gene matches: 6. The CDR3 is made up of 17 amino acids. CDR1 is KGHSH, CDR2 LQKENI, per germline.

The rearrangement links TRBV29-1 to TRBJ1-2; possibly TRBD1 for D (5 bases). This CDR3 is built from 13 residues. Germline CDR1 is SQVTM and CDR2 is ANQGSEA. V was clipped by 6 bases and J by 6 bases, with 17 bases between them. Here the CDR3 reads CSVYRRGPDGYTF. The CDR3 DNA reads TGCAGCGTGTACAGGAGGGGTCCTGATGGCTACACCTTC.

Only one count was recorded for this clone. The chain employs TRBV7-6 and TRBJ2-2, with unresolved D. Trimming pared 5 bases from V and 0 bases from J, leaving 13 bases between. The CDR3 length is 16 residues. The germline CDR1 and CDR2 sequences are SGHVS and FNYEAQ. CDR3 DNA: TGTGCCAGCAGCCGAAGGCCGACAACGAACACCGGGGAGCTGTTTTTT. This encodes CASSRRPTTNTGELFF. Filled out from reference TRBV7-6 and TRBJ2-2, the complete variable domain reads GAGVSQSPRYKVTKRGQDVALRCDPISGHVSLYWYRQALGQGPEFLTYFNYEAQQDKSGLPNDRFSAERPEGSISTLTIQRTEQRDSAMYRCASSRRPTTNTGELFFGEGSRLTVL.

The sample holds a few counts of this clone. As DNA, the CDR3 is TGTGCCAGCGGTGGGGGGACTGGAGTAAACTCACCCCTCCACTTT. Translating gives CASGGGTGVNSPLHF. The chain links TRBV2 to TRBJ1-6, with a tentative D call TRBD1 (5 bases). Per the germline V gene, CDR1 is SNHLY and CDR2 is FYNNEI. The CDR3 has 15 amino acids. Trimming left V 8 bases short and J 10 bases short, with 21 bases between.

The genes are TRBV11-2 and TRBJ1-6; D is ambiguous. The CDR3 consists of 13 residues. Per germline, CDR1 SGHAT and CDR2 FQNNGV. The V end was cut by 2 bases, the J end by 10 bases, with 9 bases between. This CDR3 is CASSLKRESPLHF. The CDR3 DNA is TGTGCCAGCAGCTTAAAGAGGGAGTCACCCCTCCACTTT.

This rearrangement joins TRBV6-5 to TRBJ1-1; D remains unclear. Germline V gives CDR1 MNHEY, CDR2 SVGAGI. The CDR3 is 14 amino acids. The germline V and J ends were trimmed by 7 bases and 1 base, with 13 bases remaining between them. CDR3: CASTLGLRNTEAFF. Here the CDR3 DNA reads TGTGCCAGCACCTTGGGCCTTCGGAACACTGAAGCTTTCTTT.

The chain has TRBV7-9 and TRBJ2-1; D is perhaps TRBD2 (6 bases). V was clipped by 2 bases and J by 10 bases, with 12 bases between them. The CDR3 is 13 residues long. Per germline, CDR1 SEHNR and CDR2 FQNEAQ (reference sequence). CDR3: CASSLTTSGEQFF. The DNA for the CDR3 is TGTGCCAGCAGCTTAACTACCAGCGGGGAGCAGTTCTTC.

The genes are TRBV29-1 and TRBJ2-1; no clear D. Between the trimmed V and J ends, which lost 4 bases and 7 bases, there was a span of 5 bases. This CDR3 contains 10 residues. Germline lookup yields CDR1 SQVTM and CDR2 ANQGSEA. This CDR3 reads CSVASNEQFF. The DNA of the CDR3 is TGCAGCGTTGCCTCGAATGAGCAGTTCTTC.

The chain links TRBV5-1 to TRBJ2-1, with 16 nucleotides matching TRBD2. The junction had 8 bases not matched to a gene; V was cut back by 4 bases and J by 7 bases. The germline CDR1 and CDR2 sequences are SGHRS and YFSETQ. The CDR3 totals 17 residues. CDR3 sequence reads: CASSGPGLAGGRNEQFF. CDR3 bases: TGCGCCAGCAGCGGGCCGGGACTAGCGGGGGGGCGAAATGAGCAGTTCTTC.

V is TRBV10-2 and J is TRBJ2-7; D gene unclear. The V gene lost 6 bases and the J gene lost 1 base, with 10 bases spanning the gap. Germline-derived CDR1 and CDR2 are WSHSY and SAAADI. The CDR3 has 13 residues. The DNA for the CDR3 is TGCGCCAGCAGACGCTCAGGTTCCTACGAGCAGTACTTC. Translating it yields CASRRSGSYEQYF.

The chain has TRBV13 and TRBJ2-1, with D perhaps TRBD1 (6 bases). Germline CDR1 and CDR2: PRHDT and FYEKMQ (reference sequence). Deletions cut 2 bases from V and 3 bases from J, with 17 bases between. The CDR3 is 17 amino acids. This CDR3 reads CASSLRETGRNYNEQFF. CDR3 nucleotides: TGTGCCAGCAGCTTACGCGAGACAGGTAGGAACTACAATGAGCAGTTCTTC.

The rearrangement joins TRBV4-1 to TRBJ2-5, with D possibly being TRBD2 (6 bases). Germline V gives CDR1 MGHRA, CDR2 YSYEKL. The CDR3 sequence is 15 residues long. V was cut by 2 bases and J by 1 base, with 11 bases left in between. Here the CDR3 DNA reads TGCGCCAGCAGCCAATTGGGACTCGCCCAAGAGACCCAGTACTTC. Protein sequence: CASSQLGLAQETQYF.

The V and J genes are TRBV27 and TRBJ2-3; TRBD2 matches at 15 bases. The germline V gene has CDR1 MNHEY and CDR2 SMNVEV (reference sequence). After removal of 5 bases from V and 7 bases from J, the junction contained 13 bases not matched to a gene. This CDR3 spans 18 amino acids. CDR3 sequence (DNA): TGTGCCAGCAGTCATAGGGGGACTAGCGGGGGGCTCACGAATACGCAGTATTTT. Protein sequence: CASSHRGTSGGLTNTQYF.

V usage is TRBV6-5 and J usage is TRBJ1-2, with 8 bases aligning to TRBD1. CDR1 is MNHEY, CDR2 SVGAGI, per germline. V was pared by 5 bases and J by 8 bases, with 7 bases of the junction left unmatched. This CDR3 spans 13 amino acids. This CDR3 is CASSIWTGKGYTF. CDR3 nucleotide sequence: TGTGCCAGCAGTATCTGGACAGGGAAAGGCTACACCTTC.

This chain links TRBV5-4 with TRBJ2-3; 11 bases are a match to TRBD2. The V gene's germline CDR1 is SGHNT and CDR2 YYREEE (reference sequence). V gave up 4 bases and J gave up 2 bases; unmatched junction bases: 6. The CDR3 has 16 amino acids. The CDR3 coding sequence is TGTGCCAGCAGCCCTGGGACTAGCGGACTCACAGATACGCAGTATTTT. It yields the protein CASSPGTSGLTDTQYF. Looking up the rest from reference TRBV5-4 and TRBJ2-3 gives the full variable domain: ETGVTQSPTHLIKTRGQQVTLRCSSQSGHNTVSWYQQALGQGPQFIFQYYREEENGRGNFPPRFSGLQFPNYSSELNVNALELDDSALYLCASSPGTSGLTDTQYFGPGTRLTVL.

This rearrangement joins TRBV6-4 to TRBJ2-6; D is perhaps TRBD2 (5 bases). The germline gives CDR1 MRHNA, CDR2 SNTAGT. V was cut by 7 bases and J by 2 bases, with 15 bases left in between. The CDR3 totals 16 residues. The CDR3 loop reads CASTPSVRAGANVLTF. The CDR3 nucleotides read TGTGCCAGCACCCCGAGTGTGAGGGCTGGGGCCAACGTCCTGACTTTC.

The chain recombines TRBV19 with TRBJ2-1; D might be TRBD2 (6 bases). Trimming left V 1 base short and J 6 bases short, with 16 bases between. From germline, CDR1 is LNHDA and CDR2 SQIVND (reference sequence). The CDR3 is 16 amino acids. The CDR3 nucleotides read TGTGCCAGTAGTATAGCGGGAGAACCTCGAGCCAATGAGCAGTTCTTC. Residues: CASSIAGEPRANEQFF.

V is TRBV6-6 and J is TRBJ1-6; D is perhaps TRBD1 (5 bases). CDR3 length equals 13 residues. The V gene lost 7 bases and the J gene lost 7 bases, with 11 bases spanning the gap. Germline values: CDR1 MNHNY, CDR2 SVGAGI (reference sequence). The chain's CDR3 is CASTYGGNSPLHF. The CDR3 DNA reads as TGTGCCAGCACCTACGGGGGAAATTCACCCCTCCACTTT.

This chain connects TRBV5-8 to TRBJ2-5; 8 bases are a match to TRBD2. Germline values: CDR1 SGHTS, CDR2 YDEGEE. Trimming cost V 4 bases and J 4 bases; bases outside gene matches: 9. The CDR3 is made up of 15 amino acids. CDR3 DNA: TGTGCCAGCAGCCTGGGCGGGAGCGGGGGAGAGACCCAGTACTTC. Encoded protein: CASSLGGSGGETQYF.

As DNA, the CDR3 is TGCGCCAGCAGCCAGCAGGGTGGCCAGCCCCAGCATTTT. Translating gives CASSQQGGQPQHF. This rearrangement joins TRBV4-1 to TRBJ1-5; possible D gene TRBD1, 5 bases. This CDR3 spans 13 amino acids. Germline V lookup: CDR1 MGHRA, CDR2 YSYEKL. The V gene lost 3 bases and the J gene lost 7 bases, with 10 bases spanning the gap.

The CDR3 loop is CASSQERGHTQYF. The CDR3 DNA follows: TGTGCCAGCAGCCAAGAAAGGGGTCATACGCAGTATTTT. This sequence joins TRBV14 and TRBJ2-3, with TRBD1 as a possible D gene (5 bases). The V gene lost 0 bases and the J gene lost 7 bases, with 8 bases spanning the gap. Germline V gene sequence: CDR1 SGHDN, CDR2 FVKESK. The CDR3 is 13 amino acids.

This chain links TRBV27 with TRBJ2-2; 8 nucleotides line up with TRBD1. The CDR3 extends over 15 amino acids. V was pared by 4 bases and J by 3 bases, with 4 bases of the junction left unmatched. Germline V lookup: CDR1 MNHEY, CDR2 SMNVEV (reference sequence). Here the CDR3 reads CASSSRQGYTGELFF. The CDR3, as DNA: TGTGCCAGCAGTTCGAGACAGGGGTACACCGGGGAGCTGTTTTTT.

This chain links TRBV19 with TRBJ1-6; 9 bases match TRBD1. There are 15 residues in the CDR3. The germline V gene has CDR1 LNHDA and CDR2 SQIVND (reference sequence). The J segment lost 6 bases and the V segment lost 4 bases, leaving 4 bases of the junction unmatched. The CDR3 region has the DNA TGTGCCAGTAGTACGGACAGGGGCACTAATTCACCCCTCCACTTT. This translates into CASSTDRGTNSPLHF.

The chain has TRBV6-6 and TRBJ2-7, with 7 bases identical to TRBD1. V lost 5 bases, J lost 3 bases, and 1 base stayed unmatched. The CDR3 extends over 12 amino acids. Germline V CDR1 and CDR2: MNHNY, SVGAGI (reference sequence). The CDR3 reads CASSRQGYEQYF. As DNA, the CDR3 is TGTGCCAGCAGTCGACAGGGCTACGAGCAGTACTTC.

V gene TRBV18 combines with J gene TRBJ2-1; 8 bases fit TRBD2. V dropped 2 bases and J dropped 4; count of bases not matched to a gene: 4. CDR3 length equals 15 residues. Germline assignment: CDR1 KGHSH and CDR2 LQKENI. In nucleotides, the CDR3 is TGTGCCAGCTCACCAAGCGGGACTAGTTACAATGAGCAGTTCTTC. It translates to CASSPSGTSYNEQFF.

The chain combines TRBV7-2 with TRBJ1-4, with D unclear. Germline V gives CDR1 SGHTA, CDR2 FQGNSA. The CDR3 contains 15 residues. V was clipped by 5 bases and J by 5 bases, with 15 bases between them. CDR3 bases: TGTGCCAGCAGCCCCCAACTGATCACGAATGAAAAACTGTTTTTT. It specifies CASSPQLITNEKLFF.

This chain's CDR3 is CASSETRGSYEQYF. Written as DNA, the CDR3 is TGTGCCAGCAGCGAAACCAGGGGTAGCTACGAGCAGTACTTC. The J gene is TRBJ2-7, the V gene TRBV7-9; maybe TRBD1 (6 bases). In germline, CDR1 is SEHNR, CDR2 FQNEAQ (reference sequence). V lost 5 bases and J 3 bases, leaving 14 bases between the germline ends. The CDR3 covers 14 residues.

The rearrangement joins TRBV30 to TRBJ2-2, with 7 positions matching TRBD1. V trimming: 3 bases; J trimming: 0 bases; junction bases outside the gene matches: 4. The CDR3 is 15 residues long. Germline lookup yields CDR1 GTSNPN and CDR2 SVGIG (reference sequence). The CDR3 loop is CAWRTGQANTGELFF. The CDR3, as DNA: TGTGCCTGGAGGACAGGGCAGGCGAACACCGGGGAGCTGTTTTTT.